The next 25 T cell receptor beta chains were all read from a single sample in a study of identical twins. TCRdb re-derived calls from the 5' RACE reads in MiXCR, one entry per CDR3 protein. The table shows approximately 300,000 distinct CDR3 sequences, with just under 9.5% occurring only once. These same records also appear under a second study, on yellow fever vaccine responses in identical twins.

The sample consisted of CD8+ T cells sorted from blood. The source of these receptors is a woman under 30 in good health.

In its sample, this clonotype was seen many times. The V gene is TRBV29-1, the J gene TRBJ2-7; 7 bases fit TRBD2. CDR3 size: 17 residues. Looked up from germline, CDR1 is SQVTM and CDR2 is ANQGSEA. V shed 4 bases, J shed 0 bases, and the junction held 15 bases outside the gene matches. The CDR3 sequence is CSVVDLITSESSYEQYF. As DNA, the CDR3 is TGCAGCGTTGTGGACTTAATTACTAGCGAAAGCTCCTACGAGCAGTACTTC.

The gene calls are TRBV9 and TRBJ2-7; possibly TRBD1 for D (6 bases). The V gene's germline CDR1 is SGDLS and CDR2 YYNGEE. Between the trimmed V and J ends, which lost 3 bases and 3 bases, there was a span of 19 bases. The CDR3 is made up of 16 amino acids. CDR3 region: CASSDNPRDIYYEQYF. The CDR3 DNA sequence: TGTGCCAGCAGCGACAACCCCCGGGACATTTACTACGAGCAGTACTTC.

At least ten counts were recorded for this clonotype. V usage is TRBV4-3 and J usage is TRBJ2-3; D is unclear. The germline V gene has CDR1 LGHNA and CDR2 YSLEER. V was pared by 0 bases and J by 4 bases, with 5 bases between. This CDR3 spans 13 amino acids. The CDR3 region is CASSQDGPDTQYF. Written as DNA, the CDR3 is TGCGCCAGCAGCCAAGATGGTCCAGATACGCAGTATTTT.

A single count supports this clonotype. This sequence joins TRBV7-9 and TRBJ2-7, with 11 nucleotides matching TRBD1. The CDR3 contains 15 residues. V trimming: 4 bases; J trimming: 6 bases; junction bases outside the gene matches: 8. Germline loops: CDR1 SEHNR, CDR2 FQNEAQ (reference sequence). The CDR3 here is CASSSRDRGKGEQYF. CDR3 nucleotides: TGTGCCAGCAGCTCCCGGGACAGGGGGAAGGGCGAGCAGTACTTC.

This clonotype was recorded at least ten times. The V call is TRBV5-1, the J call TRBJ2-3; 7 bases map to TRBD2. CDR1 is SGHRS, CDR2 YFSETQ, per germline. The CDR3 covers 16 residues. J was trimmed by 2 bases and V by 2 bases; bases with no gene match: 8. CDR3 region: CASSFARGTDTDTQYF. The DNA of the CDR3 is TGCGCCAGCAGCTTCGCGCGGGGGACCGACACAGATACGCAGTATTTT. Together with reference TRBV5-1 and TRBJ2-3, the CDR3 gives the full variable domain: KAGVTQTPRYLIKTRGQQVTLSCSPISGHRSVSWYQQTPGQGLQFLFEYFSETQRNKGNFPGRFSGRQFSNSRSEMNVSTLELGDSALYLCASSFARGTDTDTQYFGPGTRLTVL.

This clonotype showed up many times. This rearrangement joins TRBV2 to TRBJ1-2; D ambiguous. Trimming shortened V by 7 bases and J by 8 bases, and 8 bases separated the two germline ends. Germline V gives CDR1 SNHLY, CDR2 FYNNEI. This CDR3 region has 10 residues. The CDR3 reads CASKRPGYTF. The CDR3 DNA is TGTGCCAGCAAGCGACCGGGCTACACCTTC.

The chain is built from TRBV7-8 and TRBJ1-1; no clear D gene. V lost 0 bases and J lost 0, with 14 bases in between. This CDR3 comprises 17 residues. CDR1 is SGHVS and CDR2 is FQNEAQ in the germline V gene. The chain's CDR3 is CASSLASIPGMNTEAFF. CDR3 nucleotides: TGTGCCAGCAGCTTAGCGAGCATCCCGGGTATGAACACTGAAGCTTTCTTT. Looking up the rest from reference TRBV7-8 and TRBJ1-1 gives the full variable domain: GAGVSQSPRYKVAKRGQDVALRCDPISGHVSLFWYQQALGQGPEFLTYFQNEAQLDKSGLPSDRFFAERPEGSVSTLKIQRTQQEDSAVYLCASSLASIPGMNTEAFFGQGTRLTVV.

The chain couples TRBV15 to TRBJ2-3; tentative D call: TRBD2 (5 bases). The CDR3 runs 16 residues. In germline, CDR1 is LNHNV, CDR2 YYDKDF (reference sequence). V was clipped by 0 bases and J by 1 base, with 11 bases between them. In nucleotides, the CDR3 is TGTGCCACCAGCAGAGATCGCGCGGGCCGCACAGATACGCAGTATTTT. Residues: CATSRDRAGRTDTQYF.

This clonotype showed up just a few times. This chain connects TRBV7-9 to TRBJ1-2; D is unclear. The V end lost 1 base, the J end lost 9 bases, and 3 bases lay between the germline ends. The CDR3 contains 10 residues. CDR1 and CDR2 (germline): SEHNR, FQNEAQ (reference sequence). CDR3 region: CASSLESYTF. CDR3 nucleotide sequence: TGTGCCAGCAGCTTAGAAAGCTACACCTTC.

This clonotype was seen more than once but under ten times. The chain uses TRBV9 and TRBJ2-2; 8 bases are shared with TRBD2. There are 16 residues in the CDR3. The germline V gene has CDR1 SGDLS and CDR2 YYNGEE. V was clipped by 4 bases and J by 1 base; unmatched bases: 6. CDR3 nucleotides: TGTGCCAGCAGCCACCAACGGGAGGGGAACACCGGGGAGCTGTTTTTT. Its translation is CASSHQREGNTGELFF. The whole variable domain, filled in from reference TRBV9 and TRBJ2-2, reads DSGVTQTPKHLITATGQRVTLRCSPRSGDLSVYWYQQSLDQGLQFLIQYYNGEERAKGNILERFSAQQFPDLHSELNLSSLELGDSALYFCASSHQREGNTGELFFGEGSRLTVL.

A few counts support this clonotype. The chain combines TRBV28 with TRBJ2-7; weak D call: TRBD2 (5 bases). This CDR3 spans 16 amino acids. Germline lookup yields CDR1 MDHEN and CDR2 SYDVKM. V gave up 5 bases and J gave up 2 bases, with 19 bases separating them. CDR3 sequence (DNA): TGTGCCAGCAGTGAGATTTCGGGAATGGGAACCTACGAGCAGTACTTC. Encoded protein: CASSEISGMGTYEQYF.

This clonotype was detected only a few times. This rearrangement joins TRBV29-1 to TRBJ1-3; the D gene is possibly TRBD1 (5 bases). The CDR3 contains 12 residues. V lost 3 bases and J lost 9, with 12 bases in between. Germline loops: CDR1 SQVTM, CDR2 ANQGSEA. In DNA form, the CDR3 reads TGCAGCGTTGAGACAGCCGAAGCCACCATATATTTT. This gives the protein CSVETAEATIYF. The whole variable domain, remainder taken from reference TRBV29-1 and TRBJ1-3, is SAVISQKPSRDICQRGTSLTIQCQVDSQVTMMFWYRQQPGQSLTLIATANQGSEATYESGFVIDKFPISRPNLTFSTLTVSNMSPEDSSIYLCSVETAEATIYFGEGSWLTVV.

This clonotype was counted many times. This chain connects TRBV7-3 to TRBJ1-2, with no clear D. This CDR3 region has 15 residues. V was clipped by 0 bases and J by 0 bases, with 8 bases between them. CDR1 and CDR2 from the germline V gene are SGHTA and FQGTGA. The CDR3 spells CASSLTYGANYGYTF. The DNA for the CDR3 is TGTGCCAGCAGCTTAACGTACGGGGCTAACTATGGCTACACCTTC.

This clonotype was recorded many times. Here the CDR3 DNA reads TGCAGTGCTAGAGATTCCCGGGAGCCACCGAGGAATGAGCAGTTCTTC. Translation: CSARDSREPPRNEQFF. The gene calls are TRBV20-1 and TRBJ2-1; TRBD2 is a possible D gene (6 bases). Germline CDR1 DFQATT, CDR2 SNEGSKA (reference sequence). CDR3 length equals 16 residues. V lost 0 bases, J lost 7 bases, and 19 bases lay in between.

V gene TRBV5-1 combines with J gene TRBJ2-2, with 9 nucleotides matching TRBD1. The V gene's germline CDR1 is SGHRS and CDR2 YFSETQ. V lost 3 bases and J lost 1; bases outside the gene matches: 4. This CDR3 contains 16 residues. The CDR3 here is CASSSRTGENTGELFF. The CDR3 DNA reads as TGCGCCAGCAGCTCTCGGACAGGGGAGAACACCGGGGAGCTGTTTTTT.

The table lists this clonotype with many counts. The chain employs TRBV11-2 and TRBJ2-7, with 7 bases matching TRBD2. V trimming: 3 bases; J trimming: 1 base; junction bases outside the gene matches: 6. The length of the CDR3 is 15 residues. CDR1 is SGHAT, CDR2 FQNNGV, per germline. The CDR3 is CASSFGSSGSYEQYF. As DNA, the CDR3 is TGTGCCAGCAGCTTCGGTTCTAGCGGATCCTACGAGCAGTACTTC.

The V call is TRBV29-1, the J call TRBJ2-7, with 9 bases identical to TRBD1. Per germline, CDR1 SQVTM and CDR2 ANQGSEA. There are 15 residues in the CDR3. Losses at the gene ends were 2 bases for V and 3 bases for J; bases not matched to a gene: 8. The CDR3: CSVELLGQGGYEQYF. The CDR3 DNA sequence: TGCAGCGTTGAACTCCTGGGACAGGGCGGCTACGAGCAGTACTTC.

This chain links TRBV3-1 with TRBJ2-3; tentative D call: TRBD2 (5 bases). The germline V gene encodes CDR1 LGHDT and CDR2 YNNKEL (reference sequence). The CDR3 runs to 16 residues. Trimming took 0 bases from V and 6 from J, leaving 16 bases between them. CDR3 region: CASSQDGLPTTDTQYF. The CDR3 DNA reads TGTGCCAGCAGCCAAGACGGACTCCCGACGACCGATACGCAGTATTTT.

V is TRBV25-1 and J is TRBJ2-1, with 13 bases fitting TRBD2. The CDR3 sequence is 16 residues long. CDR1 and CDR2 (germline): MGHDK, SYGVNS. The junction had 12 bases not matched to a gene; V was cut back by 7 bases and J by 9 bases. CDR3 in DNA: TGTGCCAGCATTGGACCGACTAGCGGGGGGAGGATTGAGCAGTTCTTC. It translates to CASIGPTSGGRIEQFF.

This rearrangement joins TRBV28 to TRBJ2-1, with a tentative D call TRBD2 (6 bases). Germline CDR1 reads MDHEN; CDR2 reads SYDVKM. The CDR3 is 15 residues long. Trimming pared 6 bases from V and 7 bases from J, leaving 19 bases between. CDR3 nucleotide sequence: TGTGCCAGCAGCCTACTCGAGGTGGGGGGAAATGAGCAGTTCTTC. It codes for CASSLLEVGGNEQFF. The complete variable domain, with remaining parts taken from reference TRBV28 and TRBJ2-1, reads DVKVTQSSRYLVKRTGEKVFLECVQDMDHENMFWYRQDPGLGLRLIYFSYDVKMKEKGDIPEGYSVSREKKERFSLILESASTNQTSMYLCASSLLEVGGNEQFFGPGTRLTVL.

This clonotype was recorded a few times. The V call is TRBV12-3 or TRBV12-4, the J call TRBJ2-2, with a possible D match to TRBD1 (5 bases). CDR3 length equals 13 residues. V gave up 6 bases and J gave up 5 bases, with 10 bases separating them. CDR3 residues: CASRTAGTGELFF. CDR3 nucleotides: TGTGCCAGCAGAACGGCAGGGACCGGGGAGCTGTTTTTT.

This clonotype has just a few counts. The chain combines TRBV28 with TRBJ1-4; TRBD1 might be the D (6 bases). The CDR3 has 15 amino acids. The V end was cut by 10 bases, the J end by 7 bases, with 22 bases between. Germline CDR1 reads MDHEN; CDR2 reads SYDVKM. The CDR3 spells CATEGGLLPGEKLFF. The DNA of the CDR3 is TGTGCCACCGAGGGGGGGCTCCTCCCCGGTGAAAAACTGTTTTTT.

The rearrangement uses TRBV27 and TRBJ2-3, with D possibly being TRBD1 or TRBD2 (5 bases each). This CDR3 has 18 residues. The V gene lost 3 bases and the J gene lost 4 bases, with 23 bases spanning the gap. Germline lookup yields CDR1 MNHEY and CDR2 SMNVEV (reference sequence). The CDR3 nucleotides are TGTGCCAGCAGTTTCTGGCCCGTCGGAGTGGGGACCGCAGATACGCAGTATTTT. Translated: CASSFWPVGVGTADTQYF.

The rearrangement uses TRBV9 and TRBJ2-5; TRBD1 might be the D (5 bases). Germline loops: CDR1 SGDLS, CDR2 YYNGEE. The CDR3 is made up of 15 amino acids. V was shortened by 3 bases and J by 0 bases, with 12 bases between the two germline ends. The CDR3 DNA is TGTGCCAGCAGCGCCCAGACAGCGTACCAAGAGACCCAGTACTTC. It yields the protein CASSAQTAYQETQYF. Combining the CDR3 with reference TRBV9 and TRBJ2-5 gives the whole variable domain DSGVTQTPKHLITATGQRVTLRCSPRSGDLSVYWYQQSLDQGLQFLIQYYNGEERAKGNILERFSAQQFPDLHSELNLSSLELGDSALYFCASSAQTAYQETQYFGPGTRLLVL.

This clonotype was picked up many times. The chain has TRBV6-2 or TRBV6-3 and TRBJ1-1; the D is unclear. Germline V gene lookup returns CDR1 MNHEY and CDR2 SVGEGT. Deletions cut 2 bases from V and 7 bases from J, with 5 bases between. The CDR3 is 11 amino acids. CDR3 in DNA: TGTGCCAGCAGTTACGCGGGTGAAGCTTTCTTT. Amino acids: CASSYAGEAFF.